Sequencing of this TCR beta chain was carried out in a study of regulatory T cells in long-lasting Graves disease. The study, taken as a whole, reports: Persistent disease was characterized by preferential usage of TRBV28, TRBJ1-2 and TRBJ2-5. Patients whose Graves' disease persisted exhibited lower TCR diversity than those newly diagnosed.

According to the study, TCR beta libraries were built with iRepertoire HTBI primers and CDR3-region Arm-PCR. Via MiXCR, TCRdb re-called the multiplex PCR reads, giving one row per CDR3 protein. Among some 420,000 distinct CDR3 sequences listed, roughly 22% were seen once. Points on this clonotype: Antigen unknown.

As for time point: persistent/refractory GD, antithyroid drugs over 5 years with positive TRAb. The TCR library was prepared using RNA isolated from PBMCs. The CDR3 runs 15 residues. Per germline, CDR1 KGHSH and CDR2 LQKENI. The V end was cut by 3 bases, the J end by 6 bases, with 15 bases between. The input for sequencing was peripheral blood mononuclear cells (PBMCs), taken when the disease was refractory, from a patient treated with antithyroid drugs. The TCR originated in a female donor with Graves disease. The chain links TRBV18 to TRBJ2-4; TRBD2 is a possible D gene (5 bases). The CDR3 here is CASSPPGDGLNIQYF. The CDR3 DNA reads TGTGCCAGCTCACCCCCCGGGGATGGACTAAACATTCAGTACTTC.